Sequencing of this T cell receptor beta chain was carried out in a study of blood T cell repertoires in COVID-19. V gave up 4 bases and J gave up 8 bases, with 14 bases separating them. The CDR3 has 13 residues. CDR1 and CDR2 from the germline V gene are ENHRY and SYGVKD. Original analysis: Estimation of nucleated cell counts was performed using reference gene primer amplification. Only in-frame clones appear in the TCRdb table, and some are missing; sequencing was by immunoSEQ multiplex PCR. V, J and clone size were drawn from that table, and D and trimming were deduced from the DNA. The sample lists roughly 190,000 clones, about four fifths occurring once. Patients from Seattle were sampled longitudinally, starting during active infection.

V usage is TRBV10-3 and J usage is TRBJ1-2; D call uncertain. The source of this sequence is a woman aged 40 to 55 with COVID-19, enrolled during active disease. Material: peripheral blood. Here the CDR3 reads CAISVPRLEGYTF. Written as DNA, the CDR3 is TGTGCCATCAGTGTTCCAAGGTTGGAGGGCTACACCTTC.